The T cell receptor beta chain described here comes from a study of T cell repertoires in cytomegalovirus infection. Overall study context: As its CMV epitopes, the study selected recently identified HLA-C-restricted and well-studied HLA-B-restricted targets. Study-wide results and caveats: Cumulative frequency of public TCR beta families picked out carriers of CMV plus the relevant HLA.

TCRdb reprocessed the reads via MiXCR and lists one record per CDR3 protein. The sample has approximately 990,000 distinct CDR3 sequences, around 31% seen once. At least ten counts were recorded for this clonotype. The antigen is not known. This CDR3 is 12 amino acids long. V shed 5 bases and J shed 11 bases, with 13 bases lying between them. J is TRBJ1-5 and V is TRBV12-3 or TRBV12-4; D not resolved. The TCR was taken from a human donor in good health (CMV status not recorded). Some clones in this sample may be carry-over from other donors' samples. Sequenced material: cultured CD8+ T cells from PBMCs, taken from culture after CMV antigen stimulation. In DNA form, the CDR3 reads TGTGCCAGCAGTCTGACCCGTGAGGCCCAGCATTTT. This sequence encodes CASSLTREAQHF.